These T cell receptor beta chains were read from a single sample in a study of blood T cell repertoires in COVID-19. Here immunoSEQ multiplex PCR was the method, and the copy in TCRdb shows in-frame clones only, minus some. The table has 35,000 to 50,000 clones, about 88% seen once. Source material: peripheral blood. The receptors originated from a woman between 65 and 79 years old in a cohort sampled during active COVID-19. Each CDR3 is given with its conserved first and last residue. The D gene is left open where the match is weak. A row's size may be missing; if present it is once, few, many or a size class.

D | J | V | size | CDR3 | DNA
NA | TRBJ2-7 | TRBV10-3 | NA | CAIAGVAYEQYF | TGTGCCATCGCCGGGGTTGCGTACGAGCAGTACTTC
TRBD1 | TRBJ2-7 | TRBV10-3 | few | CAISGQAYEQYF | TGTGCCATCAGCGGACAGGCCTACGAGCAGTACTTC
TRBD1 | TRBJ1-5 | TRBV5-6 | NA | CASSQQGWRTSNQPQHF | TGTGCCAGCAGCCAACAGGGGTGGAGGACCTCCAATCAGCCCCAGCATTTT
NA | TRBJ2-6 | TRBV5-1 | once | CASSLAPGDGGANVLTF | TGCGCCAGCAGCTTAGCCCCGGGGGATGGAGGGGCCAACGTCCTGACTTTC
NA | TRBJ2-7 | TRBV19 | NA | CASSVFAVGAPYEQYF | TGTGCCAGTAGTGTCTTCGCCGTGGGGGCGCCCTACGAGCAGTACTTC
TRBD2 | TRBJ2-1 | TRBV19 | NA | CASSTKRGGSFNEQFF | TGTGCCAGTAGTACCAAGCGGGGCGGGAGTTTCAATGAGCAGTTCTTC
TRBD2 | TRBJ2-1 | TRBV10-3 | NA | CAINSGGSGSTEQFF | TGTGCCATCAACTCCGGGGGTAGCGGGTCTACTGAGCAGTTCTTC
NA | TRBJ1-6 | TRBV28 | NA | CASSLPGRDSPLHF | TGTGCCAGCAGTTTACCTGGGAGGGATTCACCCCTCCACTTT
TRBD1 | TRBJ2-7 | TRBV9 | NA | CASSVEVRQGATYEQYF | TGTGCCAGCAGCGTAGAGGTCCGACAGGGGGCGACCTACGAGCAGTACTTC
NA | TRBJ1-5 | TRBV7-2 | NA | CASSPRGGVQPQHF | TGTGCCAGCAGCCCCCGGGGGGGTGTTCAGCCCCAGCATTTT
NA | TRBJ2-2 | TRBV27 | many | CASSRRRVNTGELFF | TGTGCCAGCTCCCGGAGGAGGGTTAACACCGGGGAGCTGTTTTTT
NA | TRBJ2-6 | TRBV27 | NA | CASRPLLAGGYGGANVLTF | TGTGCCAGCAGACCTCTCTTGGCAGGGGGGTACGGTGGGGCCAACGTCCTGACTTTC
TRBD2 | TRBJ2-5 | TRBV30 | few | CAWTGSGGPQETQYF | TGTGCCTGGACAGGGAGCGGGGGCCCCCAAGAGACCCAGTACTTC
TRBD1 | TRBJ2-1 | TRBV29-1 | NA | CSVPWGRGSHNEQFF | TGCAGCGTTCCCTGGGGCAGGGGGAGTCACAATGAGCAGTTCTTC
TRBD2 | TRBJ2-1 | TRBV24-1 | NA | CATSDPGLAGHNEQFF | TGTGCCACCAGTGACCCCGGACTAGCGGGGCACAATGAGCAGTTCTTC
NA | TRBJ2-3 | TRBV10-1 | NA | CASSESLGAADTQYF | TGCGCCAGCAGTGAGTCTTTGGGGGCCGCGGATACGCAGTATTTT
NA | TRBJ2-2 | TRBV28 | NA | CASRVSGIGGAGELFF | TGTGCCAGCAGAGTAAGCGGGATAGGGGGAGCCGGGGAGCTGTTTTTT
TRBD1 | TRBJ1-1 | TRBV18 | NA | CASSPGTGNTEAFF | TGTGCCAGCTCACCGGGGACAGGGAACACTGAAGCTTTCTTT
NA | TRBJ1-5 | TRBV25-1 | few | CASSGFDGPEEQPQHF | TGTGCCAGCAGTGGGTTCGATGGCCCCGAGGAACAGCCCCAGCATTTT
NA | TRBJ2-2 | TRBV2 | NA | CASRRDTGELFF | TGTGCCAGCCGCAGGGACACCGGGGAGCTGTTTTTT
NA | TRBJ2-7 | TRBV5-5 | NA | CASSFFPRSYEQYF | TGTGCCAGCAGCTTTTTTCCGCGCTCCTACGAGCAGTACTTC
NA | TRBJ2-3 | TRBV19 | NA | CASSMAGADTQYF | TGTGCCAGTAGTATGGCCGGGGCAGATACGCAGTATTTT
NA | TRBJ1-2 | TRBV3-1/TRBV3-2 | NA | CASSQAGTGYGYTF | TGTGCCAGCAGCCAAGCCGGGACTGGCTATGGCTACACCTTC
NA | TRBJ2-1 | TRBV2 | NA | CASRASYNEQFF | TGTGCCAGCCGAGCCTCCTACAATGAGCAGTTCTTC
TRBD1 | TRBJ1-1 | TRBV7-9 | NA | CASKGTGLNTEAFF | TGTGCCAGCAAGGGGACAGGTCTTAACACTGAAGCTTTCTTT
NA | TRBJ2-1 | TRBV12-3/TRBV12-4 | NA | CASSYPGGNEQFF | TGTGCCAGCAGCTACCCGGGTGGCAATGAGCAGTTCTTC
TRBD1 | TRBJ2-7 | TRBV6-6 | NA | CASTSRDRGEDEQYF | TGTGCCAGCACTTCACGGGACAGGGGAGAAGACGAGCAGTACTTC
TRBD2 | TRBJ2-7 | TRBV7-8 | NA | CASSLPTSGWPHEQYF | TGTGCCAGCAGCTTACCAACTAGCGGGTGGCCCCACGAGCAGTACTTC
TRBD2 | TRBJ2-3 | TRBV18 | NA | CASSPGTSGRTDTQYF | TGTGCCAGCTCACCAGGGACTAGCGGGAGAACAGATACGCAGTATTTT
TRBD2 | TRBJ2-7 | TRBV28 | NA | CASSPRLAVFSYEQYF | TGTGCCAGCAGTCCTCGCCTAGCGGTTTTTTCCTACGAGCAGTACTTC
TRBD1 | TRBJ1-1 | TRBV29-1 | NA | CSVRDRWDREAFF | TGCAGCGTTCGCGACCGTTGGGACAGGGAAGCTTTCTTT
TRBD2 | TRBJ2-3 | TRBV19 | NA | CASRDLAGEGGTDTQYF | TGTGCCAGTAGAGACCTAGCGGGTGAGGGTGGCACAGATACGCAGTATTTT
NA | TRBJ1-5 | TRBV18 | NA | CASSTARYNQPQHF | TGTGCCAGCTCAACTGCTCGGTACAATCAGCCCCAGCATTTT
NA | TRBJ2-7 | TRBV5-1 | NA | CASSSTAVESYEQYF | TGCGCCAGCAGCTCCACAGCGGTGGAGTCGTACGAGCAGTACTTC
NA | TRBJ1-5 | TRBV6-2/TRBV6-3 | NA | CASSLGDSNQPQHF | TGTGCCAGCAGTCTCGGAGATAGCAATCAGCCCCAGCATTTT
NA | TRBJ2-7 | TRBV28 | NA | CASSFPGTRSYEQYF | TGTGCCAGCAGTTTTCCAGGGACACGGTCTTACGAGCAGTACTTC
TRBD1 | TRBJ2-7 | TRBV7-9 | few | CASSPRDRGTWEQYF | TGTGCCAGCAGCCCCCGGGACAGGGGGACCTGGGAGCAGTACTTC
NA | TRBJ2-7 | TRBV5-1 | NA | CASSLGLRVDSYEQYF | TGCGCCAGCAGCTTGGGACTAAGGGTCGACTCCTACGAGCAGTACTTC
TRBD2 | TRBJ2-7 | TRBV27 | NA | CASSSQAFSAAGEQYF | TGTGCCAGCAGTTCACAGGCCTTCTCAGCAGCGGGGGAGCAGTACTTC
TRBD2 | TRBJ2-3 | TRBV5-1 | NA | CAGRAGGPTDTQYF | TGCGCCGGAAGAGCGGGAGGGCCAACAGATACGCAGTATTTT
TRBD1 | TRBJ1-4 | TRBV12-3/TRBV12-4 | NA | CASSTETGLLFF | TGTGCCAGCAGTACCGAGACAGGGTTACTGTTTTTT
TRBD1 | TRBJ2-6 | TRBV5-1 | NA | CASSSGTVASGANVLTF | TGCGCCAGCAGCTCCGGGACAGTGGCCTCTGGGGCCAACGTCCTGACTTTC
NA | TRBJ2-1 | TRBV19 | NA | CASSTTYEQFF | TGTGCCAGTAGTACGACATATGAGCAGTTCTTC
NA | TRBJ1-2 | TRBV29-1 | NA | CSVLQGSNYGYTF | TGCAGCGTCCTGCAGGGATCTAACTATGGCTACACCTTC
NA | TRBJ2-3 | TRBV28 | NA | CASSFGGSITDTQYF | TGTGCCAGCAGTTTCGGCGGGTCAATCACAGATACGCAGTATTTT
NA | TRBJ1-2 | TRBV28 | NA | CASRAEGGAQGYTF | TGTGCCAGCAGAGCCGAAGGGGGGGCGCAGGGCTACACCTTC
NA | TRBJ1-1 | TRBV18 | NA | CASSPSVGVGGTEAFF | TGTGCCAGCTCACCATCTGTGGGGGTAGGGGGAACTGAAGCTTTCTTT
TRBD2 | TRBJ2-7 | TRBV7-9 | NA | CASSLAAGFIYEQYF | TGTGCCAGCAGCTTAGCAGCGGGGTTTATCTACGAGCAGTACTTC
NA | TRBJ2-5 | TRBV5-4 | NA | CASSLPRETQYF | TGTGCCAGCAGCTTGCCGAGGGAGACCCAGTACTTC
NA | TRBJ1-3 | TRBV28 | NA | CASDAAKDGNTIYF | TGTGCCAGCGATGCGGCCAAAGATGGAAACACCATATATTTT
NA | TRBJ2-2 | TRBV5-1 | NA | CASRVTSGRANTGELFF | TGCGCCAGCAGGGTTACATCCGGGAGAGCGAACACCGGGGAGCTGTTTTTT
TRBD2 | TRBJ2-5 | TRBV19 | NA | CASSNGLAGGGATQYF | TGTGCCAGTAGTAACGGCCTAGCGGGAGGGGGGGCCACCCAGTACTTC
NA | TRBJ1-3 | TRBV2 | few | CASSLHGVVAGNTIYF | TGTGCCAGCAGTCTCCACGGGGTGGTCGCTGGAAACACCATATATTTT
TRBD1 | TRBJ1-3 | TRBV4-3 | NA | CASSQESLTGGPPEGNTIYF | TGCGCCAGCAGCCAAGAGTCGCTGACAGGGGGTCCCCCAGAAGGAAACACCATATATTTT
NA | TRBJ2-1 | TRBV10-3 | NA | CAISPGLSNEQFF | TGTGCCATCAGTCCGGGACTGTCAAATGAGCAGTTCTTC